Listed below are T cell receptor beta chains from one sample, sequenced in a study of cytomegalovirus exposure and HLA in healthy donors. Clones were sequenced by immunoSEQ multiplex PCR, and TCRdb holds only the in-frame ones, with some missing. The repertoire consists of 150,000 to 200,000 clones, with 77% occurring once and the leading ten covering 1.6%. Specimen: PBMCs. These receptors all come from a woman in her thirties in good health and CMV-seronegative. Each CDR3 is given with its conserved first and last residue. D genes are given only for firm matches. For some rows the clone size is stated as once, few or many, or as a class when expanded; others skip it.

j_call	clone_size	cdr3_length	d_call	v_call	cdr3_nt	cdr3_aa
TRBJ1-4	.	12	.	TRBV2	TGTGCCAGCAGTGAGGAGCGAGAAAAACTGTTTTTT	CASSEEREKLFF
TRBJ2-5	.	13	.	TRBV6-4	TGTGCCAGCACCCGGGGAGCACAAGAGACCCAGTACTTC	CASTRGAQETQYF
TRBJ2-4	.	14	.	TRBV27	TGTGCCAGCAGGTTGTTTTTTTATGAAAACATTCAGTACTTC	CASRLFFYENIQYF
TRBJ1-1	.	17	.	TRBV19	TGTGCCAGTAGTAGCCGCCTACAAGGGGACATTAACACTGAAGCTTTCTTT	CASSSRLQGDINTEAFF
TRBJ1-2	.	14	.	TRBV9	TGTGCCAGCAGCGTAGACAGGGTTGGTTATGGCTACACCTTC	CASSVDRVGYGYTF
TRBJ2-7	.	13	TRBD1	TRBV5-1	TGCGCCAGCAGCCGGCAACAGGGGTACGAGCAGTACTTC	CASSRQQGYEQYF
TRBJ1-5	.	14	.	TRBV2	TGTGCCAGCAGTCGACAGTCTAGCAATCAGCCCCAGCATTTT	CASSRQSSNQPQHF
TRBJ2-3	once	12	.	TRBV27	TGTGCCAGCAGTTCATTAGCAGATACGCAGTATTTT	CASSSLADTQYF
TRBJ1-1	few	13	TRBD1	TRBV10-3	TGTGCCGCCTGGGGACAGGGAAACACTGAAGCTTTCTTT	CAAWGQGNTEAFF
TRBJ1-1	.	16	TRBD1	TRBV18	TGTGCCAGCTCACCACCTACGGCGCCAGGGGGAACTGAGGCTTTCTTT	CASSPPTAPGGTEAFF
TRBJ2-5	.	17	TRBD2	TRBV5-4	TGTGCCAGCACCACGGGAGGAGCGGGGGCCGGGGGAGAGACCCAGTACTTC	CASTTGGAGAGGETQYF
TRBJ2-7	few	14	.	TRBV10-3	TGTGCCATCAAGAATCAGGGCAACTCCTACGAGCAGTACTTC	CAIKNQGNSYEQYF
TRBJ2-1	.	16	.	TRBV13	TGTGCCAGCAGCCCTGGGCCAGCCGGGGTCTACAATGAGCAGTTCTTC	CASSPGPAGVYNEQFF
TRBJ1-6	.	17	.	TRBV9	TGTGCCAGCAGCCCAACAGGGAGAGAGGTTTATAATTCACCCCTCCACTTT	CASSPTGREVYNSPLHF
TRBJ1-3	.	15	.	TRBV14	TGTGCCAGCAGCCGAGACAGGTACTCTGGAAACACCATATATTTT	CASSRDRYSGNTIYF
TRBJ2-2	.	15	TRBD1	TRBV19	TGTGCCAGTAGTATACCCGGGACAGGGACCGGGGAGCTGTTTTTT	CASSIPGTGTGELFF
TRBJ1-1	.	13	.	TRBV7-3	TGTGCCAGCAGCCGGGTCTCGAACACTGAAGCTTTCTTT	CASSRVSNTEAFF
TRBJ2-5	few	13	.	TRBV29-1	TGCAGCGTTGTGGGACAAGGCCAAGAGACCCAGTACTTC	CSVVGQGQETQYF
TRBJ1-5	many	12	.	TRBV29-1	TGCAGCGTTGAAGATCAGGGGCAGCCCCAGCATTTT	CSVEDQGQPQHF
TRBJ1-1	.	15	TRBD1	TRBV6-5	TGTGCCAGCAGTCGACCGACAGGGGTGTGGACTGAAGCTTTCTTT	CASSRPTGVWTEAFF
TRBJ1-1	.	14	TRBD1	TRBV11-1	TGTGCCAGCAGTTTTACAGGGGGCTACACTGAAGCTTTCTTT	CASSFTGGYTEAFF
TRBJ1-2	.	17	.	TRBV25-1	TGTGCCACCCCGAGAGCAAGCGCGGGTCCGATCAACTATGGCTACACCTTC	CATPRASAGPINYGYTF
TRBJ1-2	.	15	TRBD1	TRBV19	TGTGCCAGTAGTATAAAAAGGACAGGCCTCTATGGCTACACCTTC	CASSIKRTGLYGYTF
TRBJ1-1	.	15	TRBD1	TRBV7-2	TGTGCCAGCAGCCTGTCAGGGGGCATGAACACTGAAGCTTTCTTT	CASSLSGGMNTEAFF
TRBJ2-7	.	13	.	TRBV11-2	TGTGCCAGCAGCTTAGATAGCTCCTACGAGCAGTACTTC	CASSLDSSYEQYF
TRBJ2-3	.	16	TRBD1	TRBV6-6	TGTGCCAGCAAAGTTGGGACAGGGGTGTACACAGATACGCAGTATTTT	CASKVGTGVYTDTQYF
TRBJ1-1	few	15	.	TRBV7-9	TGTGCCAGCAGCCCCCCGGGTAGTGCGGGCACTGAAGCTTTCTTT	CASSPPGSAGTEAFF
TRBJ1-1	many	11	.	TRBV5-1	TGCGCCAGCAAGGGGCACACTGAAGCTTTCTTT	CASKGHTEAFF
TRBJ2-3	.	18	TRBD2	TRBV18	TGTGCCAGCTCACCACTGCGGGCGGGAGAAGGCGGCACAGATACGCAGTATTTT	CASSPLRAGEGGTDTQYF
TRBJ2-5	.	12	TRBD2	TRBV29-1	TGCAGCTCTGGGGCTAGCGGGAGACCCAAGTACTTC	CSSGASGRPKYF
TRBJ2-1	few	13	.	TRBV4-2	TGTGCCAGCAGCCCAGTGACGGGTGTTGAGCAGTTCTTC	CASSPVTGVEQFF
TRBJ2-7	.	14	TRBD1	TRBV7-9	TGTGCCAGCAGCTCTGACAGGGCGCTGAACGAGCAGTACTTC	CASSSDRALNEQYF
TRBJ2-1	.	11	.	TRBV29-1	TGCAGCGCGGCGGCCTACAATGAGCAGTTCTTC	CSAAAYNEQFF
TRBJ2-2	.	14	.	TRBV5-1	TGCGCCAGCAGCTCAGGATCAAACACCGGGGAGCTGTTTTTT	CASSSGSNTGELFF
TRBJ2-2	.	14	TRBD2	TRBV7-7	TGTGCCAGCAGCGTTAGCGGGAGCCCCGGGGAGCTGTTTTTT	CASSVSGSPGELFF
TRBJ1-2	.	17	.	TRBV11-2	TGTGCCAGCAGTGAGGTGTCATTTCGGAATGTCGACTATGGCTACCCCTTC	CASSEVSFRNVDYGYPF
TRBJ2-2	few	14	.	TRBV5-5	TGTGCCAGCAGCTTGGGGCCGGGCACCGGGGAGCTGTTTTTT	CASSLGPGTGELFF
TRBJ2-2	once	18	TRBD2	TRBV9	TGTGCCAGCAGCGTAGATACCTTGGGGAGGGTAAGGACCGGGGAGCTGTTTTTT	CASSVDTLGRVRTGELFF
TRBJ2-5	.	12	.	TRBV28	TGTGCTACGAGGCGTGTATGGGAGACCCAGTACTTC	CATRRVWETQYF
TRBJ2-7	.	15	TRBD2	TRBV6-1	TGTGCCAGCATCGAAAGCGGGGGGCACCCCTACGAGCAGTACTTC	CASIESGGHPYEQYF